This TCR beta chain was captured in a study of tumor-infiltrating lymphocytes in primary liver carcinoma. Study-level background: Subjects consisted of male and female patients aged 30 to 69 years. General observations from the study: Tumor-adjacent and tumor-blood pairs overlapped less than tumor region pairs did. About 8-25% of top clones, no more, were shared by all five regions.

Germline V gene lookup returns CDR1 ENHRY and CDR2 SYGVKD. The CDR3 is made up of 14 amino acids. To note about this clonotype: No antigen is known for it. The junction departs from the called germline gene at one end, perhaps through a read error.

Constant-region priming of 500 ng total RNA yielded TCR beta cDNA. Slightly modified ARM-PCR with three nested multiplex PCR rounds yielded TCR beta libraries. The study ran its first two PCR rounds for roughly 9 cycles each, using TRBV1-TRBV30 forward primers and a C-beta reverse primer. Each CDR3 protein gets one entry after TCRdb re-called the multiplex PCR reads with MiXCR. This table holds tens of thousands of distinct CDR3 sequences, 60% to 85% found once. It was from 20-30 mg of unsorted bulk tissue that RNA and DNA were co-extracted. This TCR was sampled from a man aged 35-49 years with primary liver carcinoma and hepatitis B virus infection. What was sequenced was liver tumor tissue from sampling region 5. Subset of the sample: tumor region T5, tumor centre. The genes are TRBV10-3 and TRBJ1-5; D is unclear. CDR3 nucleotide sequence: TGTGCTATCAGTGAGTATGAGGGCAATGAGCCCCAGCATTTT. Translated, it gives CAISEYEGNEPQHF.